This entry lists 3 T cell receptor beta chains sequenced from one sample in a study of T cells expressing NK-cell markers. TCRdb reanalyzed the 5' RACE reads, giving one entry per CDR3 protein sequence and no DNA. This sample's clone table lists 300,000 to 450,000 distinct CDR3 sequences. Sequenced material: blood T cells: a sorted CD56 or NKG2C T cell subset, CD4+ or CD8+ T cells, or bulk PBMC T cells (not recorded which). These receptors were collected from a man between 18 and 69 years old in good health.

This rearrangement joins TRBV29-1 to TRBJ1-1; TCRdb proposes TRBD1, but this gene call is untestable without DNA. This CDR3 spans 13 amino acids. Germline V gene data show CDR1 as SQVTM and CDR2 as ANQGSEA. CDR3 protein: CSVERGTGTEAFF.

J is TRBJ2-1 and V is TRBV10-3; TCRdb gives TRBD2 as the D gene, but with no DNA this cannot be confirmed. Germline CDR1 reads ENHRY; CDR2 reads SYGVKD. The CDR3 is 17 residues long. The CDR3 spells CAISEYESSGGAGEQFF.

The V gene is TRBV29-1, the J gene TRBJ1-2; TCRdb indicates TRBD1, and absent DNA this call remains unverified. From germline, CDR1 is SQVTM and CDR2 ANQGSEA. The CDR3 extends over 14 amino acids. CDR3 in amino acids: CSVPKGGPNYGYTF.